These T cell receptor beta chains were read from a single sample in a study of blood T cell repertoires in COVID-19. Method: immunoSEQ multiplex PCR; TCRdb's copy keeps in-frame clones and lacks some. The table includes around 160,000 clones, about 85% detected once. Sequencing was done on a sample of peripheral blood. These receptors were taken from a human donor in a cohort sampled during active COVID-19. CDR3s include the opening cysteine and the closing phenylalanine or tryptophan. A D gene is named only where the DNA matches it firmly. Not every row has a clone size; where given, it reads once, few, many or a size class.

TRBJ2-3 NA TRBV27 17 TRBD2 TGTGCCAGCAGTACCATAAAGCGGGGGGGAGACACAGATACGCAGTATTTT CASSTIKRGGDTDTQYF
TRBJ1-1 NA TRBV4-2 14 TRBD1 TGTGCCAGCAGCCAAGGAGGGACAGGGGCGTGGGCTTTCTTT CASSQGGTGAWAFF
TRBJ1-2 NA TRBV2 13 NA TGTGCCAGCACCGGCAACGGAGGTTTTGGCTACACCTTC CASTGNGGFGYTF
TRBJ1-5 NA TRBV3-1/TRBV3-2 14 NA TGTGCCAGCAGCCAAGGGGCAGGGGTCCAGCCCCAGCATTTT CASSQGAGVQPQHF
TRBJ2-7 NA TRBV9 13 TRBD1 TGTGCCAGCAGCGCCTGGGACAGCTACGAGCAGTACTTC CASSAWDSYEQYF
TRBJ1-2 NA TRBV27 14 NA TGTGCCAGCTCGCCGGACGGGGAATTCGATGGCTACACCTTC CASSPDGEFDGYTF
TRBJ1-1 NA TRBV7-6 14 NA TGTGCCAGCAGCTCAAACACAGGGAACACTGAAGCTTTCTTT CASSSNTGNTEAFF
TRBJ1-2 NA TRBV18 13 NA TGTGCCAGCTCACCATCCAGGGATTTCGGCTACACCTTC CASSPSRDFGYTF
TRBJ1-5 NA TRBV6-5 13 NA TGTGCCAGCGGAGGGGCTGGCAATCAGCCCCAGCATTTT CASGGAGNQPQHF
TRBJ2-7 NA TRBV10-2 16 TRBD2 TGCGCCAGCAGTGAGTCGAGAGCGGGAGTGTCCGACGAGCAGTACTTC CASSESRAGVSDEQYF
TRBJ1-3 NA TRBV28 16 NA TGTGCCAGCACCATGAGTGTCCACAGCTCTGGAAACACCATATATTTT CASTMSVHSSGNTIYF
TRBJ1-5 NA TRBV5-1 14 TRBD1 TGCGCCAGCAGTCCGGGACAGGGTGACCAGCCCCAGCATTTT CASSPGQGDQPQHF
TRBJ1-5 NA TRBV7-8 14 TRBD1 TGTGCCAGCAGCTTATCAGGGGGAGGTCAGCCCCAGCATTTT CASSLSGGGQPQHF
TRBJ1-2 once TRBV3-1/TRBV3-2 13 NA TGTGCCAGCAGTCCCCTGGCAGGGAATGGCTACACCTTC CASSPLAGNGYTF
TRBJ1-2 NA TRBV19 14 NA TGTGCCAGTCGCCTTAGTGAAGCTAACTATGGCTACACCTTC CASRLSEANYGYTF
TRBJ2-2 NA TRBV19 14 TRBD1 TGTGCCAGCAGGACAGGGCGGTACACCGGGGAGCTGTTTTTT CASRTGRYTGELFF
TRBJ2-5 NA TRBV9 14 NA TGTGCCAGCAGCGTAGCTGGATCGAGGGAGACCCAGTACTTC CASSVAGSRETQYF
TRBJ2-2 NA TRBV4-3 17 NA TGCGCCAGCAGCCAAGCGACGGGGGTAACGTACACCGGGGAGCTGTTTTTT CASSQATGVTYTGELFF
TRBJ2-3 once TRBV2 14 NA TGTGCCAGCACCGAGGAGGCAGGGGCAGATACGCAGTATTTT CASTEEAGADTQYF
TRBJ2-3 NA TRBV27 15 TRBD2 TGTGCCAGCAGTCCAGAGCGGGGGCGCACAGATACGCAGTATTTT CASSPERGRTDTQYF
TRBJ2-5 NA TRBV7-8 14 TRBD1 TGTGCCAGCAGCTCCGACAGGGCGAGAGAGACCCAGTACTTC CASSSDRARETQYF
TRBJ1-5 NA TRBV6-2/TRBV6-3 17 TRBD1 TGTGCCAGCAGCCGCAGGGGGCTTCTATCGAGCAATCAGCCCCAGCATTTT CASSRRGLLSSNQPQHF
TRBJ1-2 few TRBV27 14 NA TGTGCCAGCAGTATTGACAGCAACTTCTATGGCTACACCTTC CASSIDSNFYGYTF
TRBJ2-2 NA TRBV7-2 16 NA TGTGCCAGCAGCATTACCGGGACAACGAACACCGGGGAGCTGTTTTTT CASSITGTTNTGELFF
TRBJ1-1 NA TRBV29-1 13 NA TGCAGCGTGGCTACGGGGCGGGGAACTGAAGCTTTCTTT CSVATGRGTEAFF
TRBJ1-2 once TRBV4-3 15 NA TGCGCCAGCAGCCTTTCCTTCACAGAAAACTATGGCTACACCTTC CASSLSFTENYGYTF
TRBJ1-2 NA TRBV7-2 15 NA TGTGCCAGCAGCTTATACCCCCCTCAGGACTATGGCTACACCTTC CASSLYPPQDYGYTF
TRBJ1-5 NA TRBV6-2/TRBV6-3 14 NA TGTGCCAGCAGCTCCTCCGGCACAGATCAGCCCCAGCATTTT CASSSSGTDQPQHF
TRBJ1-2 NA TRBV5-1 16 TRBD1 TGCGCCAGCAGCTTGGGGGGACCGGACAGGTCTTATGGCTACACCTTC CASSLGGPDRSYGYTF
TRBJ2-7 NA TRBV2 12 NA TGTGCCAGCAGTGGCGGGGTGGGGGAGCAGTACTTC CASSGGVGEQYF
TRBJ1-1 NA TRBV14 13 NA TGTGCCAGCAGCACAGGGAGGGTCACTGAAGCTTTCTTT CASSTGRVTEAFF
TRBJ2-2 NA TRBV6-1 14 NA TGTGCCAGCAGTGAAGCGGGCATATACGGGGAGCTGTTTTTT CASSEAGIYGELFF
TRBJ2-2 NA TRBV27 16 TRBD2 TGTGCCAGCAGGATGGGACTAGCGGGGAACACCGGGGAGCTGTTTTTT CASRMGLAGNTGELFF
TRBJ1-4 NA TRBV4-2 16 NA TGTGCCAGCAGCCAAGATCCGAGCCCAAAGAAGGAAAAACTGTTTTTT CASSQDPSPKKEKLFF
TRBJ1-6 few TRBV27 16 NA TGTGCCAGCAGTTTGGCGGGGTCCACCTATAATTCACCCCTCCACTTT CASSLAGSTYNSPLHF